This TCR beta chain was obtained from a study of blood T cell repertoires in COVID-19. Study overall: The study drew acute and convalescent COVID-19 samples from the United States, Italy and Spain.

The CDR3 runs 14 residues. Germline values: CDR1 MNHEY, CDR2 SMNVEV (reference sequence). J lost 4 bases, V lost 9 bases, and 9 bases had no gene match. In the original workflow: The assay estimated nucleated cells by amplifying reference gene primers. Some clones are missing from TCRdb's copy, which holds only in-frame ones; the method was immunoSEQ multiplex PCR. The V and J calls and clone size are taken from that table; D and trimming were inferred from the DNA. Among 200,000 or so clones listed, about 88% were seen once. The chain carries TRBV27 and TRBJ2-3; 8 positions match TRBD1. Input material: peripheral blood. This receptor was identified in a man aged 25-45 years with active or convalescent COVID-19. CDR3 sequence reads: CASTLQGAADTQYF. In DNA, the CDR3 is TGTGCCAGTACGTTGCAGGGGGCGGCAGATACGCAGTATTTT.